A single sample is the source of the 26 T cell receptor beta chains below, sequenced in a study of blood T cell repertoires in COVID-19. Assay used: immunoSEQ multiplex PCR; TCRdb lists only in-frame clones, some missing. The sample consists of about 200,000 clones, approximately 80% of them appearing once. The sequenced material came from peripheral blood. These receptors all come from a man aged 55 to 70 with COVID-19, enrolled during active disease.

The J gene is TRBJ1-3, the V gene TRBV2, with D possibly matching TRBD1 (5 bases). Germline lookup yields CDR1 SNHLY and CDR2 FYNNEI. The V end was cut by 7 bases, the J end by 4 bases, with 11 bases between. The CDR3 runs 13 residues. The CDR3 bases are TGTGCCAGCACCGGCAGGGAAGGAAACACCATATATTTT. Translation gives CASTGREGNTIYF.

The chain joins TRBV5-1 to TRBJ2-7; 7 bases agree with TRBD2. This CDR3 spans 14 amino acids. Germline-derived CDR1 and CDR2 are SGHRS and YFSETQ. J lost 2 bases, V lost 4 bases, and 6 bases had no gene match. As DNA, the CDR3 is TGCGCCAGCAGCCGTGCGGGAGAGACCTACGAGCAGTACTTC. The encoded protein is CASSRAGETYEQYF.

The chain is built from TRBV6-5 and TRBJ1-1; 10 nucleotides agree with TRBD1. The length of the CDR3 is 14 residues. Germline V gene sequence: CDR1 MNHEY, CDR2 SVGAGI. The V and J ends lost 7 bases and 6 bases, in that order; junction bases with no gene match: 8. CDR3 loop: CASMAQDRGAEAFF. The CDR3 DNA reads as TGTGCCAGCATGGCACAGGACAGGGGGGCTGAAGCTTTCTTT.

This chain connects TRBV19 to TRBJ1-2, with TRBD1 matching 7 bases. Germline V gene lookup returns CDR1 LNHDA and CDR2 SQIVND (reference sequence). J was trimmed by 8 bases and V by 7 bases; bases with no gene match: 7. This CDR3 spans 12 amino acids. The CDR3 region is CASTTTGFGYTF. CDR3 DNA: TGTGCCAGTACCACGACAGGGTTCGGCTACACCTTC.

The CDR3 sequence: CASSLETKNTEAFF. DNA of the CDR3: TGCGCCAGCAGCTTGGAAACAAAGAACACTGAAGCTTTCTTT. The chain recombines TRBV5-1 with TRBJ1-1, with no clear D. In germline, CDR1 is SGHRS, CDR2 YFSETQ. Trimming left V 0 bases short and J 1 base short, with 7 bases between. The CDR3 contains 14 residues.

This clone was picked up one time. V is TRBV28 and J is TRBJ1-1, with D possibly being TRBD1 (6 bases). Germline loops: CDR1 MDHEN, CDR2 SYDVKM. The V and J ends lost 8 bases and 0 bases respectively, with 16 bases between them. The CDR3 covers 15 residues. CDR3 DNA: TGTGCCAGCGGAGGGGGGGTGGTATTGAACACTGAAGCTTTCTTT. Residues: CASGGGVVLNTEAFF.

CDR3 in amino acids: CASSWDRVPSNEQFF. CDR3 nucleotides: TGTGCCAGCAGCTGGGACAGGGTGCCATCCAATGAGCAGTTCTTC. This chain connects TRBV5-6 to TRBJ2-1; 9 positions agree with TRBD1. There are 15 residues in the CDR3. Per germline, CDR1 SGHDT and CDR2 YYEEEE. Unmatched junction bases numbered 7, after V lost 3 bases and J lost 6 bases.

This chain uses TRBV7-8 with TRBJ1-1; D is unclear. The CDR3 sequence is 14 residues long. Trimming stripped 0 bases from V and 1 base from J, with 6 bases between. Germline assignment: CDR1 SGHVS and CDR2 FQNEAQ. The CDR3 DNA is TGTGCCAGCAGCTTAGCGGGAGAGAACACTGAAGCTTTCTTT. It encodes CASSLAGENTEAFF. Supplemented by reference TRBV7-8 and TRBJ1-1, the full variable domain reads GAGVSQSPRYKVAKRGQDVALRCDPISGHVSLFWYQQALGQGPEFLTYFQNEAQLDKSGLPSDRFFAERPEGSVSTLKIQRTQQEDSAVYLCASSLAGENTEAFFGQGTRLTVV.

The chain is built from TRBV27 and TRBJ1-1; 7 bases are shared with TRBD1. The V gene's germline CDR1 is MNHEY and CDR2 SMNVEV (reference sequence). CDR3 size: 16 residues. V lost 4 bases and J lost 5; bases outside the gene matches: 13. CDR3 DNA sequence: TGTGCCAGCAGTTATAATAACAGGGGTGTCGGGACTGAAGCTTTCTTT. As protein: CASSYNNRGVGTEAFF.

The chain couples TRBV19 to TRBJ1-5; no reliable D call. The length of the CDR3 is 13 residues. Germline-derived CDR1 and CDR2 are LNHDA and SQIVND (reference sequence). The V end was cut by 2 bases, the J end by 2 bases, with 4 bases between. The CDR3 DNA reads TGTGCCAGTAGTATAACAGGCAATCAGCCCCAGCATTTT. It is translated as CASSITGNQPQHF.

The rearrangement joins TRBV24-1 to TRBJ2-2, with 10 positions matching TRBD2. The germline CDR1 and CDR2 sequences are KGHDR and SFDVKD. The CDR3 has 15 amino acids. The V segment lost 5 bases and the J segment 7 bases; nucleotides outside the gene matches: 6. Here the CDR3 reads CATSGLAGDVGELFF. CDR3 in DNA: TGTGCCACCAGTGGCCTAGCGGGAGATGTCGGGGAGCTGTTTTTT.

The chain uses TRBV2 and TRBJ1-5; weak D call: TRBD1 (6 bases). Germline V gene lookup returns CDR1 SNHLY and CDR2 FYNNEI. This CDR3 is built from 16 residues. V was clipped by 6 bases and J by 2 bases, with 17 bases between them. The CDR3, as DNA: TGTGCCAGCAGCAAAGATTACAGGGATCGCAATCAGCCCCAGCATTTT. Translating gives CASSKDYRDRNQPQHF.

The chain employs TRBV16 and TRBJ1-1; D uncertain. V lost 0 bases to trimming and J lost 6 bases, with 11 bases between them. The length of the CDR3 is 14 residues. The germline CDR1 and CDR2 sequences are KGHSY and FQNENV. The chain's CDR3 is CASSQSSPVSEAFF. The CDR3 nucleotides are TGTGCCAGCAGCCAATCGTCTCCCGTATCTGAAGCTTTCTTT.

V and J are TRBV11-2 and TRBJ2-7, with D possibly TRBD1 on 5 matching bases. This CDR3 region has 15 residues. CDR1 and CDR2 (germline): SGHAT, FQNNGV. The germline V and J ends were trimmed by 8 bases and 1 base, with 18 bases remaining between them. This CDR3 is CASRPFSKGSYEQYF. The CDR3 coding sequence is TGTGCCAGCCGGCCTTTTAGTAAGGGGTCCTACGAGCAGTACTTC. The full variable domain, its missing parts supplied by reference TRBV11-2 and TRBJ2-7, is EAGVAQSPRYKIIEKRQSVAFWCNPISGHATLYWYQQILGQGPKLLIQFQNNGVVDDSQLPKDRFSAERLKGVDSTLKIQPAKLEDSAVYLCASRPFSKGSYEQYFGPGTRLTVT.

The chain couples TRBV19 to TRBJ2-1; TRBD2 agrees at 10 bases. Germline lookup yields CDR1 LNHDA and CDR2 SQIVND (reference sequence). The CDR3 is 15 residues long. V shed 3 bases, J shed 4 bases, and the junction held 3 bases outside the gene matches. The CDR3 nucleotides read TGTGCCAGTAGTATGCGGACTAGCGGATACAATGAGCAGTTCTTC. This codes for CASSMRTSGYNEQFF. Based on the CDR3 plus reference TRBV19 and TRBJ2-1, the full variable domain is DGGITQSPKYLFRKEGQNVTLSCEQNLNHDAMYWYRQDPGQGLRLIYYSQIVNDFQKGDIAEGYSVSREKKESFPLTVTSAQKNPTAFYLCASSMRTSGYNEQFFGPGTRLTVL.

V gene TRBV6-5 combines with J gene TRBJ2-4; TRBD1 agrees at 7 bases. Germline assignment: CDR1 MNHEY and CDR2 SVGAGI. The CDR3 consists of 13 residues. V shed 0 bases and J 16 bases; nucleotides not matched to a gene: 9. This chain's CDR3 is CASSYSDLDRPYF. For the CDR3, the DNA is TGTGCCAGCAGTTACTCGGACCTGGACAGGCCCTACTTC.

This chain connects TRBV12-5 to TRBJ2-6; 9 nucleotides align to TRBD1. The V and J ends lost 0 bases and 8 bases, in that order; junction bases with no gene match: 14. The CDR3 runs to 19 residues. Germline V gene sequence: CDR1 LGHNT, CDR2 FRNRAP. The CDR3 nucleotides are TGTGCTAGTGGTTTGGTACCAGTATTGGGACAGGGAGGCACCAACGTCCTGACTTTC. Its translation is CASGLVPVLGQGGTNVLTF.

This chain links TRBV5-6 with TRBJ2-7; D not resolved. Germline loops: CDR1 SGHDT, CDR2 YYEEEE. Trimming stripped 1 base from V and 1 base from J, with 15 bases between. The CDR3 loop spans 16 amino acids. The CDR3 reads CASSLLGWARSYEQYF. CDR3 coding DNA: TGTGCCAGCAGCTTGCTCGGTTGGGCGAGATCCTACGAGCAGTACTTC.

In nucleotides, the CDR3 is TGTGCCAGCAGCTTGACCTCCACACGCGGTTCACCCCTCCACTTT. Encoded protein: CASSLTSTRGSPLHF. The chain joins TRBV7-9 to TRBJ1-6; unclear D gene. V lost 3 bases to trimming and J lost 9 bases, with 15 bases between them. The germline gives CDR1 SEHNR, CDR2 FQNEAQ (reference sequence). This CDR3 is 15 amino acids long.

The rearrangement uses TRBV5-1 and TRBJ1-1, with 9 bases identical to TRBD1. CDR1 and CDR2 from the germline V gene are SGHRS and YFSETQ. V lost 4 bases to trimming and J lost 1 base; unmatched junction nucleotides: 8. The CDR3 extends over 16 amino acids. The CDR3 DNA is TGCGCCAGCAGCCGGGACAGGGTTAATGAGAACACTGAAGCTTTCTTT. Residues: CASSRDRVNENTEAFF.

Here the CDR3 DNA reads TGTGCCAGCAGCCAAGGGAGACAGCAGGGGGCTAGTGGCTACACCTTC. Protein sequence: CASSQGRQQGASGYTF. The chain couples TRBV3-1 (or the pseudogene TRBV3-2) to TRBJ1-2, with 8 bases lining up with TRBD1. Trimming cost V 1 base and J 7 bases; bases outside gene matches: 11. Per germline, CDR1 LGHDT and CDR2 YNNKEL (reference sequence). The CDR3 consists of 16 residues.

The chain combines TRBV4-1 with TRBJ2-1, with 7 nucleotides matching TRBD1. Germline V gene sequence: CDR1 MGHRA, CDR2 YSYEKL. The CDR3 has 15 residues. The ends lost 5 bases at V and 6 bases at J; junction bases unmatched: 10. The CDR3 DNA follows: TGCGCCAGCAGCATGGACCCGACAGGGCGCAATGAGCAGTTCTTC. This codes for CASSMDPTGRNEQFF.

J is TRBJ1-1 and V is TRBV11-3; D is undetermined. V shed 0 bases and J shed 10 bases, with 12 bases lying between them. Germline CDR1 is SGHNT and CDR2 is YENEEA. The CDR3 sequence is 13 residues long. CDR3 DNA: TGTGCCAGCAGCTTAGATCGGGTTTCGCCAGCTTTCTTT. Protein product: CASSLDRVSPAFF.

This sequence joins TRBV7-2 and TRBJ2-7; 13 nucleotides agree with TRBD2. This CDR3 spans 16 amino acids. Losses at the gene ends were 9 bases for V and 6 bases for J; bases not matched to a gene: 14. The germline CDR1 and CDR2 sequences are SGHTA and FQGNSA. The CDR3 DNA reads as TGTGCCAGTTCGCTTTCCGGGACTAGCGGGATCGGCGAGCAGTACTTC. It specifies CASSLSGTSGIGEQYF. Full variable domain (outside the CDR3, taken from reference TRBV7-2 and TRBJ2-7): GAGVSQSPSNKVTEKGKDVELRCDPISGHTALYWYRQSLGQGLEFLIYFQGNSAPDKSGLPSDRFSAERTGGSVSTLTIQRTQQEDSAVYLCASSLSGTSGIGEQYFGPGTRLTVT.

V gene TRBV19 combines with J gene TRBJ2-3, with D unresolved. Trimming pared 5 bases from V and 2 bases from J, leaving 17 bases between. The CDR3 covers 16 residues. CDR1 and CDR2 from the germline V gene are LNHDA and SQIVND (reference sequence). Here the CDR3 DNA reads TGTGCCAGTAGTCCGGTTCGGTTAGTACCCACAGATACGCAGTATTTT. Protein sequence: CASSPVRLVPTDTQYF.

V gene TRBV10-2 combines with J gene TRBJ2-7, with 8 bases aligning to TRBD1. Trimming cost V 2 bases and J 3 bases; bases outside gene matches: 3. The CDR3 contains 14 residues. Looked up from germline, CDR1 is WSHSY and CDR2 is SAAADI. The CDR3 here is CASSELGTGYEQYF. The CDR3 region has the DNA TGCGCCAGCAGTGAGCTTGGGACAGGCTACGAGCAGTACTTC.